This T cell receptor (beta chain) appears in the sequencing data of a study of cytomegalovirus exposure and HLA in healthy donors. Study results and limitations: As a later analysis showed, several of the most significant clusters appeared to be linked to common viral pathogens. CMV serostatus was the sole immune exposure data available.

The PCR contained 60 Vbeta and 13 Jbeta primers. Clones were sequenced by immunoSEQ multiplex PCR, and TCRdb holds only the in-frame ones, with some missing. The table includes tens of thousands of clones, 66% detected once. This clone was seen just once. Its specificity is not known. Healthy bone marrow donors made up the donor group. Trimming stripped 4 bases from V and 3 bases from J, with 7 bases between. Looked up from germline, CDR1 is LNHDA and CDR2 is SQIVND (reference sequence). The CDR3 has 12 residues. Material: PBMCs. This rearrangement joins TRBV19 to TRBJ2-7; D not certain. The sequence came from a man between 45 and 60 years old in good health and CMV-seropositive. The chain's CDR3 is CASSNAGYEQYF. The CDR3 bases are TGTGCCAGTAGTAACGCCGGCTACGAGCAGTACTTC. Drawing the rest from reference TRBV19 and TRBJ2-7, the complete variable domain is DGGITQSPKYLFRKEGQNVTLSCEQNLNHDAMYWYRQDPGQGLRLIYYSQIVNDFQKGDIAEGYSVSREKKESFPLTVTSAQKNPTAFYLCASSNAGYEQYFGPGTRLTVT.